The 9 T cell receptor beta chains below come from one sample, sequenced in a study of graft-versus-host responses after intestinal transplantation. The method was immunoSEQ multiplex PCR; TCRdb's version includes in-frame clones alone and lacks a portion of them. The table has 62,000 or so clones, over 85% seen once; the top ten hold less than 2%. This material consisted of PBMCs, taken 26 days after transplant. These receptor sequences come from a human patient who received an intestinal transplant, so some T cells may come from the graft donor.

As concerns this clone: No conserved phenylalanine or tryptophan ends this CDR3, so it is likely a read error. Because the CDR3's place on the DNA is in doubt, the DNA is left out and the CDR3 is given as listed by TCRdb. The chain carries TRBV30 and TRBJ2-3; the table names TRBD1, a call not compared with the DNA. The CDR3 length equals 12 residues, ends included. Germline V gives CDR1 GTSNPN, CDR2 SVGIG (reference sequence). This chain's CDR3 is CAWSVRQAYPFS.

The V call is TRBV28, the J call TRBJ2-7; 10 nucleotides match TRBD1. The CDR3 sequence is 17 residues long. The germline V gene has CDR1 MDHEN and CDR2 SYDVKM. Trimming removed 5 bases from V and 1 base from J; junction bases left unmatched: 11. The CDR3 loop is CASSSAHPGQGSYEQYF. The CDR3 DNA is TGTGCCAGCAGTAGCGCTCATCCGGGACAGGGGTCCTACGAGCAGTACTTC.

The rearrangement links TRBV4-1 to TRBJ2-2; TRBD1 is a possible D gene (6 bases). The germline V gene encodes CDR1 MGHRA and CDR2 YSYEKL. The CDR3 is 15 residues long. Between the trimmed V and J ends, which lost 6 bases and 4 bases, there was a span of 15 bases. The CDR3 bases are TGCGCCAGCAGTTCAGGGGCGCTGGGCACCGGGGAGCTGTTTTTT. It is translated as CASSSGALGTGELFF.

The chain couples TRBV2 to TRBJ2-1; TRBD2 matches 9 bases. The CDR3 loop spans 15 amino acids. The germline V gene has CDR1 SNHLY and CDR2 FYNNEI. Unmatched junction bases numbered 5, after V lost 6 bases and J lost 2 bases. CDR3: CASRVAGATYNEQFF. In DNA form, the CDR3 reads TGTGCCAGCAGAGTAGCGGGGGCAACCTACAATGAGCAGTTCTTC.

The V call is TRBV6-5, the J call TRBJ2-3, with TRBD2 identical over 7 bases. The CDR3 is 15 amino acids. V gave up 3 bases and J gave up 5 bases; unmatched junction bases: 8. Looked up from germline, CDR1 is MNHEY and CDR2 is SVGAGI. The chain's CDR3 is CASSYGAGSGDTQYF. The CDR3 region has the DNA TGTGCCAGCAGTTATGGAGCGGGGAGTGGAGATACGCAGTATTTT.

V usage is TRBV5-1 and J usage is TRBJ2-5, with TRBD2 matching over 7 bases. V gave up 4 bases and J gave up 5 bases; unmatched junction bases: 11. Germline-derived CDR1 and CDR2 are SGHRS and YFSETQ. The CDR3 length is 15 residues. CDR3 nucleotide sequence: TGCGCCAGCAGCCCCGTGATTGGGGGAGGGGAGACCCAGTACTTC. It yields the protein CASSPVIGGGETQYF.

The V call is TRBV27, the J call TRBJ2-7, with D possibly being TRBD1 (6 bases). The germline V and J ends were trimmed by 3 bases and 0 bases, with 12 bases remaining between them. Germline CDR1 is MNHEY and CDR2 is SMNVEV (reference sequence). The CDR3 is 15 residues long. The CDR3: CASSFENRDSYEQYF. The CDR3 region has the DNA TGTGCCAGCAGTTTCGAAAACAGGGACTCCTACGAGCAGTACTTC.

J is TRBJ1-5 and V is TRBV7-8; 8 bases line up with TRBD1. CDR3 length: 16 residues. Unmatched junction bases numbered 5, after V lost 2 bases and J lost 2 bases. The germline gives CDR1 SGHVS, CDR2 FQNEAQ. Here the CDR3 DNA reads TGTGCCAGCAGCTTAAATTCGGGACAGGGCAATCAGCCCCAGCATTTT. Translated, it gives CASSLNSGQGNQPQHF.

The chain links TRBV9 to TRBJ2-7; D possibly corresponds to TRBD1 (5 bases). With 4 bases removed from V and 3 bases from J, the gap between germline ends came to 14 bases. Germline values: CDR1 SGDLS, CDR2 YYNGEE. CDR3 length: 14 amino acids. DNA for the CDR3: TGTGCCAGCAGCCCATACGACAGAAACTACGAGCAGTACTTC. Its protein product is CASSPYDRNYEQYF.